The 5 T cell receptor beta chains below all came from one sample that was sequenced in a study of blood T cell repertoires in COVID-19. Measured with immunoSEQ multiplex PCR; TCRdb has only the in-frame clones, and not every one. Of 110,000 to 150,000 clones in the sample, around 87% are singletons; the top ten hold 11%. Sequenced material: PBMCs or T cells enriched from blood (not recorded which). These receptor sequences come from a man in his fifties or sixties who had recovered from COVID-19.

This clone was counted between two and nine times. The chain joins TRBV9 to TRBJ2-3; 10 bases match TRBD2. The CDR3 length is 15 residues. Looked up from germline, CDR1 is SGDLS and CDR2 is YYNGEE. After removal of 3 bases from V and 7 bases from J, the junction contained 8 bases not matched to a gene. The CDR3 protein is CASSGTSGIVYTQYF. The CDR3 nucleotides read TGTGCCAGCAGCGGAACTAGCGGGATTGTATATACGCAGTATTTT. The full variable domain, rest sourced from reference TRBV9 and TRBJ2-3, is DSGVTQTPKHLITATGQRVTLRCSPRSGDLSVYWYQQSLDQGLQFLIQYYNGEERAKGNILERFSAQQFPDLHSELNLSSLELGDSALYFCASSGTSGIVYTQYFGPGTRLTVL.

The chain combines TRBV12-3 or TRBV12-4 with TRBJ2-7; TRBD1 might be the D (6 bases). V lost 1 base, J lost 5 bases, and 9 bases lay in between. The CDR3 contains 13 residues. As DNA, the CDR3 is TGTGCCAGCAGTTTAGAGAACAGGGACGAGCAGTACTTC. It specifies CASSLENRDEQYF.

The rearrangement links TRBV28 to TRBJ2-2; D not resolved. CDR1 is MDHEN, CDR2 SYDVKM, per germline. This CDR3 has 16 residues. V dropped 2 bases and J dropped 3 bases, with 13 bases sitting between them. This CDR3 is CASSLGDGSDTGELFF. Written as DNA, the CDR3 is TGTGCCAGCAGTTTAGGAGACGGGTCGGACACCGGGGAGCTGTTTTTT. Combining the CDR3 with reference TRBV28 and TRBJ2-2 gives the whole variable domain DVKVTQSSRYLVKRTGEKVFLECVQDMDHENMFWYRQDPGLGLRLIYFSYDVKMKEKGDIPEGYSVSREKKERFSLILESASTNQTSMYLCASSLGDGSDTGELFFGEGSRLTVL.

The chain is built from TRBV7-9 and TRBJ1-1; D remains unclear. CDR3 size: 16 residues. With 5 bases removed from V and 5 bases from J, the gap between germline ends came to 21 bases. Looked up from germline, CDR1 is SEHNR and CDR2 is FQNEAQ (reference sequence). This CDR3 is CASSLTPGMRGTEAFF. The CDR3 DNA reads as TGTGCCAGCAGCCTCACTCCGGGAATGAGAGGAACTGAAGCTTTCTTT.

This clone was observed once. The chain joins TRBV28 to TRBJ2-7; 8 bases agree with TRBD2. The V and J ends lost 6 bases and 2 bases, in that order; junction bases with no gene match: 9. Per germline, CDR1 MDHEN and CDR2 SYDVKM. This CDR3 contains 15 residues. The CDR3 loop reads CASRRNLGLAYEQYF. In DNA, the CDR3 is TGTGCCAGCAGAAGAAATTTGGGACTAGCCTACGAGCAGTACTTC.